The 25 T cell receptor beta chains in this list originate from one sample, sequenced in a study of cytomegalovirus exposure and HLA in healthy donors. PCR amplification relied on 60 Vbeta primers (plus 13 Jbeta primers). Repertoires were generated with immunoSEQ multiplex PCR, while TCRdb's copy carries only in-frame clones and drops some. The sample carries about 34,000 clones, roughly 82% recorded once. Sequencing was performed on PBMCs. The receptors stem from a woman aged 18-30 years in good health and CMV-seropositive.

This clone was counted a single time. This chain uses TRBV7-6 with TRBJ2-2; D remains unclear. Germline lookup yields CDR1 SGHVS and CDR2 FNYEAQ. The V end was cut by 11 bases, the J end by 4 bases, with 11 bases between. The CDR3 is 12 amino acids. CDR3 loop: CAARRSTGELFF. The CDR3, as DNA: TGTGCCGCACGTCGGAGCACCGGGGAGCTGTTTTTT.

V and J are TRBV5-8 and TRBJ1-1, with 8 bases lining up with TRBD1. The trim removed 4 bases at V and 10 bases at J, leaving 6 bases unmatched. Germline CDR1 SGHTS, CDR2 YDEGEE. CDR3 size: 12 residues. The CDR3 here is CASSPTGGIAFF. The CDR3 DNA sequence: TGTGCCAGCAGCCCTACAGGGGGTATAGCTTTCTTT.

The chain is built from TRBV2 and TRBJ2-2, with TRBD2 matching over 7 bases. Germline V CDR1 and CDR2: SNHLY, FYNNEI. Trimming cost V 3 bases and J 5 bases; bases outside gene matches: 12. The CDR3 is 17 amino acids. The DNA for the CDR3 is TGTGCCAGCAGTGAGTTTATTGGGAATAGCGGGACCGGGGAGCTGTTTTTT. Translation: CASSEFIGNSGTGELFF.

This chain links TRBV7-9 with TRBJ2-7; D uncertain. Germline CDR1 reads SEHNR; CDR2 reads FQNEAQ (reference sequence). V lost 6 bases to trimming and J lost 1 base, with 10 bases between them. The CDR3 is made up of 13 amino acids. This CDR3 reads CASSTAGSYEQYF. DNA for the CDR3: TGTGCCAGCAGTACGGCAGGATCCTACGAGCAGTACTTC.

The table lists this clone with a count of one. This chain links TRBV6-6 with TRBJ2-7, with 8 nucleotides matching TRBD1. Germline V gene lookup returns CDR1 MNHNY and CDR2 SVGAGI (reference sequence). CDR3 length: 15 amino acids. Germline trimming cut 2 bases from V and 2 bases from J; bases unmatched to any gene: 5. CDR3 sequence reads: CASSYRTGPTYEQYF. The CDR3 DNA follows: TGTGCCAGCAGTTACCGGACAGGGCCGACCTACGAGCAGTACTTC.

The V gene is TRBV7-9, the J gene TRBJ2-7; no definite D call. The V end was cut by 5 bases, the J end by 3 bases, with 5 bases between. Per germline, CDR1 SEHNR and CDR2 FQNEAQ (reference sequence). This CDR3 has 11 amino acids. The CDR3, as DNA: TGTGCCAGCAGCCCCCACTACGAGCAGTACTTC. This translates into CASSPHYEQYF. The full variable domain, with the rest looked up from reference TRBV7-9 and TRBJ2-7, is DTGVSQNPRHKITKRGQNVTFRCDPISEHNRLYWYRQTLGQGPEFLTYFQNEAQLEKSRLLSDRFSAERPKGSFSTLEIQRTEQGDSAMYLCASSPHYEQYFGPGTRLTVT.

The genes are TRBV7-9 and TRBJ2-5; 12 positions match TRBD2. Germline lookup yields CDR1 SEHNR and CDR2 FQNEAQ (reference sequence). The CDR3 sequence is 17 residues long. The V segment lost 5 bases and the J segment 2 bases; nucleotides outside the gene matches: 9. DNA of the CDR3: TGTGCCAGCAGCCCCAGGACTAGCGGGGTTGAACAAGAGACCCAGTACTTC. Residues: CASSPRTSGVEQETQYF.

This CDR3 reads CASSHRLRGSDNEQFF. CDR3 sequence (DNA): TGTGCCAGCAGCCACCGCCTCAGGGGGTCGGACAATGAGCAGTTCTTC. The V and J genes are TRBV4-2 and TRBJ2-1; TRBD1 agrees at 7 bases. The CDR3 is made up of 16 amino acids. Germline V gives CDR1 LGHNA, CDR2 YNFKEQ. V lost 3 bases, J lost 5 bases, and 10 bases stayed unmatched.

The CDR3 region is CASSLGGYSNQPQHF. Here the CDR3 DNA reads TGTGCCAGCAGCTTAGGCGGATATAGCAATCAGCCCCAGCATTTT. This rearrangement joins TRBV7-9 to TRBJ1-5, with no clear D. V was shortened by 1 base and J by 0 bases, with 7 bases between the two germline ends. Looked up from germline, CDR1 is SEHNR and CDR2 is FQNEAQ (reference sequence). This CDR3 comprises 15 residues.

Comment on this clone: The junction does not match germline at one end; this may be a read error. The chain has TRBV27 and TRBJ2-6; D might be TRBD1 (5 bases). The germline gives CDR1 MNHEY, CDR2 SMNVEV (reference sequence). The CDR3 has 13 amino acids. For the CDR3, the DNA is TGTGCCAGCAGCACGACTGGGGCTAACGTCCTGACTTTC. Translation gives CASSTTGANVLTF.

The chain links TRBV9 to TRBJ2-2; D perhaps matches TRBD1 (5 bases). The V gene's germline CDR1 is SGDLS and CDR2 YYNGEE. V dropped 0 bases and J dropped 7 bases, with 13 bases sitting between them. CDR3 length equals 15 residues. The CDR3, as DNA: TGTGCCAGCAGCGTAGCTCCTCAGGGTAACGGGGAGCTGTTTTTT. It specifies CASSVAPQGNGELFF. Full variable domain (rest looked up from reference TRBV9 and TRBJ2-2): DSGVTQTPKHLITATGQRVTLRCSPRSGDLSVYWYQQSLDQGLQFLIQYYNGEERAKGNILERFSAQQFPDLHSELNLSSLELGDSALYFCASSVAPQGNGELFFGEGSRLTVL.

The chain carries TRBV27 and TRBJ2-1; tentatively, D is TRBD2 (5 bases). V was trimmed by 4 bases and J by 2 bases, leaving 6 bases between them. Per the germline V gene, CDR1 is MNHEY and CDR2 is SMNVEV (reference sequence). The CDR3 is 13 amino acids. Here the CDR3 reads CASSWGAYNEQFF. The CDR3 DNA is TGTGCCAGCAGTTGGGGAGCCTACAATGAGCAGTTCTTC.

In its sample, this clone was seen a few times. The chain links TRBV5-5 to TRBJ1-1, with a weak D call TRBD1 (6 bases). The V and J ends lost 1 base and 5 bases respectively, with 9 bases between them. Germline V lookup: CDR1 SGHKS, CDR2 YYEKEE (reference sequence). The CDR3 is 13 amino acids. The CDR3 here is CASSLTDRTEAFF. The CDR3 DNA is TGTGCCAGCAGCTTGACCGACAGGACTGAAGCTTTCTTT. Looking up the rest from reference TRBV5-5 and TRBJ1-1 gives the full variable domain: DAGVTQSPTHLIKTRGQQVTLRCSPISGHKSVSWYQQVLGQGPQFIFQYYEKEERGRGNFPDRFSARQFPNYSSELNVNALLLGDSALYLCASSLTDRTEAFFGQGTRLTVV.

The chain links TRBV5-4 to TRBJ1-2; 8 nucleotides align to TRBD1. In germline, CDR1 is SGHNT, CDR2 YYREEE (reference sequence). The trim removed 4 bases at V and 2 bases at J, leaving 13 bases unmatched. The CDR3 is 17 amino acids. The CDR3: CASSAGQGGLMNYGYTF. As DNA, the CDR3 is TGTGCCAGCAGCGCCGGACAGGGAGGGTTAATGAACTATGGCTACACCTTC.

The rearrangement links TRBV4-3 to TRBJ2-1, with TRBD2 matching 15 bases. The CDR3 loop spans 16 amino acids. The V segment lost 1 base and the J segment 8 bases; nucleotides outside the gene matches: 3. Germline-derived CDR1 and CDR2 are LGHNA and YSLEER. The CDR3: CASSQGGLAGGYEQFF. CDR3 nucleotide sequence: TGCGCCAGCAGCCAAGGGGGACTAGCGGGAGGCTATGAGCAGTTCTTC.

The J gene is TRBJ2-7, the V gene TRBV15; 9 bases line up with TRBD1. V lost 5 bases to trimming and J lost 0 bases; unmatched junction nucleotides: 5. This CDR3 spans 15 amino acids. Germline lookup yields CDR1 LNHNV and CDR2 YYDKDF (reference sequence). The CDR3 is CATSLPGQGSYEQYF. In DNA form, the CDR3 reads TGTGCCACCAGCTTACCGGGACAGGGCTCCTACGAGCAGTACTTC.

V and J are TRBV5-4 and TRBJ2-6, with D maybe TRBD1 (6 bases). V shed 4 bases and J shed 0 bases, with 14 bases lying between them. Germline V gene sequence: CDR1 SGHNT, CDR2 YYREEE (reference sequence). This CDR3 has 17 amino acids. In nucleotides, the CDR3 is TGTGCCAGCAGCCAGGGGCCCCAGAGCTCTGGGGCCAACGTCCTGACTTTC. Its protein product is CASSQGPQSSGANVLTF. Full variable domain (remainder filled in from reference TRBV5-4 and TRBJ2-6): ETGVTQSPTHLIKTRGQQVTLRCSSQSGHNTVSWYQQALGQGPQFIFQYYREEENGRGNFPPRFSGLQFPNYSSELNVNALELDDSALYLCASSQGPQSSGANVLTFGAGSRLTVL.

V gene TRBV5-4 combines with J gene TRBJ2-7; no reliable D call. Trimming took 3 bases from V and 2 from J, leaving 12 bases between them. Per germline, CDR1 SGHNT and CDR2 YYREEE (reference sequence). The CDR3 is 14 amino acids. CDR3 loop: CASSSIQTPYEQYF. In nucleotides, the CDR3 is TGTGCCAGCAGCTCAATACAGACCCCCTACGAGCAGTACTTC.

The chain links TRBV27 to TRBJ2-1; weak D call: TRBD2 (6 bases). Germline CDR1 MNHEY, CDR2 SMNVEV (reference sequence). The CDR3 has 15 residues. The V end was cut by 0 bases, the J end by 4 bases, with 10 bases between. The CDR3 spells CASSLSPLAYNEQFF. CDR3 nucleotides: TGTGCCAGCAGTTTATCCCCACTAGCTTACAATGAGCAGTTCTTC.

V and J are TRBV7-2 and TRBJ2-1; D is uncertain. The V end lost 0 bases, the J end lost 4 bases, and 10 bases lay between the germline ends. This CDR3 is 15 amino acids long. Per the germline V gene, CDR1 is SGHTA and CDR2 is FQGNSA. The CDR3 region has the DNA TGTGCCAGCAGCTTAGCGGCAGGCTTATACAATGAGCAGTTCTTC. This codes for CASSLAAGLYNEQFF.

In regard to this clone: The same CDR3 can be traced to other DNA sequences in this sample. V and J are TRBV5-1 and TRBJ2-5; a weak D match, TRBD1 (5 bases). Trimming left V 0 bases short and J 2 bases short, with 14 bases between. Germline V lookup: CDR1 SGHRS, CDR2 YFSETQ. This CDR3 is built from 16 residues. The CDR3, as DNA: TGCGCCAGCAGCTTGGTAGGGGCCCACCTTCAAGAGACCCAGTACTTC. Translating gives CASSLVGAHLQETQYF.

The V and J genes are TRBV4-3 and TRBJ2-7; a possible D gene is TRBD1 (6 bases). This CDR3 region has 13 residues. V dropped 1 base and J dropped 7 bases, with 11 bases sitting between them. The germline CDR1 and CDR2 sequences are LGHNA and YSLEER. In nucleotides, the CDR3 is TGCGCCAGCAGCCAAGTTAGGGGGATGGAGCAGTACTTC. Amino acid sequence: CASSQVRGMEQYF.

The chain employs TRBV7-9 and TRBJ2-5, with D maybe TRBD2 (6 bases). The assigned J gene may be wrong: the sequence end matches TRBJ2-7 better. The CDR3 length is 14 residues. Germline CDR1 reads SEHNR; CDR2 reads FQNEAQ (reference sequence). This chain's CDR3 is CASSPPGSSYEQYF. In DNA form, the CDR3 reads TGTGCCAGCAGTCCTCCCGGGAGCTCCTACGAGCAGTACTTC.

The rearrangement links TRBV19 to TRBJ2-7, with D perhaps TRBD2 (5 bases). Germline V gene sequence: CDR1 LNHDA, CDR2 SQIVND (reference sequence). The CDR3 covers 15 residues. V was cut by 7 bases and J by 2 bases, with 18 bases left in between. This CDR3 is CASTPGTSGAYEQYF. The CDR3, as DNA: TGTGCCAGTACCCCAGGAACGAGCGGAGCCTACGAGCAGTACTTC.

This chain uses TRBV9 with TRBJ1-2; D may be TRBD1 (5 bases). Trimming shortened V by 2 bases and J by 0 bases, and 8 bases separated the two germline ends. Germline V lookup: CDR1 SGDLS, CDR2 YYNGEE. The CDR3 runs 14 residues. The CDR3 here is CASSVRVANYGYTF. The CDR3 DNA follows: TGTGCCAGCAGCGTCAGGGTTGCTAACTATGGCTACACCTTC.